The present entry profiles one T cell receptor (beta chain) with its context. What it binds is unknown. This sample is drawn from a study of CD8+ T cells in alopecia areata. General study results and limits: Compared with normal scalp, lesional scalp had higher clonality and more expanded CD8+ clones.

Extraction of RNA preceded its reverse transcription into cDNA, which served as the sequencing template. TCRdb keeps only in-frame clones here, not all; method: immunoSEQ multiplex PCR. The sample lists approximately 120,000 clones, 45% to 50% seen once, with more than 9% in the top ten. The V gene's germline CDR1 is SQVTM and CDR2 ANQGSEA. The CDR3 covers 15 residues. Between the trimmed V and J ends, which lost 7 bases and 3 bases, there was a span of 19 bases. The chain links TRBV29-1 to TRBJ2-1; D perhaps matches TRBD2 (6 bases). This sequence originates from a human donor with alopecia areata. The specimen sequenced was NKG2D-low CD8+ T cells sorted from blood. This chain's CDR3 is CSAGGALAYYNEQFF. Written as DNA, the CDR3 is TGCAGCGCCGGAGGGGCGCTAGCTTACTACAATGAGCAGTTCTTC.